These 32 T cell receptor beta chains came from one sample sequenced in a study of T cells in Graves' hyperthyroidism and ophthalmopathy. Amplification of TCR beta CDR3 regions was performed using RNA transcripts as template. Using the HTBI primer set, a first-round RT-PCR was run on the TCR CDR3. TCRdb fed the multiplex PCR reads into MiXCR, producing one record per CDR3 protein. The profile shows roughly 350,000 distinct CDR3 sequences, about 15% of them singletons. Sequenced sample: blood. These receptors all come from a woman aged 25 to 39 with Graves' hyperthyroidism.

The table lists this clonotype with many counts. This chain links TRBV7-3 with TRBJ2-5; D may be TRBD1 or TRBD2 (5 bases each). V shed 5 bases and J shed 0 bases, with 10 bases lying between them. Germline CDR1 SGHTA, CDR2 FQGTGA. The CDR3 spans 14 residues. The CDR3 protein is CASSDGANQETQYF. The CDR3 DNA reads as TGTGCCAGCAGCGACGGGGCGAACCAAGAGACCCAGTACTTC.

This clonotype was picked up many times. The CDR3 coding sequence is TGTGCCAGCAGTTTATCCAGGAGGGATCAGCCCCAGCATTTT. Translating gives CASSLSRRDQPQHF. The chain employs TRBV28 and TRBJ1-5, with no clear D. This CDR3 contains 14 residues. Looked up from germline, CDR1 is MDHEN and CDR2 is SYDVKM. The V and J ends lost 1 base and 5 bases respectively, with 9 bases between them.

This clonotype was picked up many times. This chain joins TRBV7-2 and TRBJ2-5; 7 nucleotides align to TRBD2. CDR3 length: 14 amino acids. After removal of 1 base from V and 4 bases from J, the junction contained 3 bases not matched to a gene. In germline, CDR1 is SGHTA, CDR2 FQGNSA. CDR3 nucleotides: TGTGCCAGCAGCTTAGGGGGAGGGACAGAGACCCAGTACTTC. As protein: CASSLGGGTETQYF.

This clonotype was recorded many times. In nucleotides, the CDR3 is TGTGCCAGCAGCCCGGGACACAACACTGAAGCTTTCTTT. This encodes CASSPGHNTEAFF. The V and J genes are TRBV11-2 and TRBJ1-1; D possibly corresponds to TRBD1 (6 bases). Looked up from germline, CDR1 is SGHAT and CDR2 is FQNNGV. Trimming removed 5 bases at V and 2 bases at J, with 9 bases between. CDR3 length equals 13 residues.

V and J are TRBV10-3 and TRBJ2-5; unclear D gene. CDR3 length equals 13 residues. CDR1 and CDR2 from the germline V gene are ENHRY and SYGVKD. The V end lost 6 bases, the J end lost 5 bases, and 13 bases lay between the germline ends. Here the CDR3 DNA reads TGTGCCATCAGAACCGAAGGTGGGGAGACCCAGTACTTC. It yields the protein CAIRTEGGETQYF.

This clonotype was detected ten times or more. The V and J genes are TRBV28 and TRBJ2-4; D may match TRBD1 or TRBD2 (5 bases each). The CDR3 sequence is 14 residues long. The V and J ends lost 5 bases and 7 bases respectively, with 15 bases between them. Germline V CDR1 and CDR2: MDHEN, SYDVKM. The CDR3, as DNA: TGTGCCAGCAGTGTGAGGGGCGAAGGCAACATTCAGTACTTC. Its translation is CASSVRGEGNIQYF.

This clonotype was observed at least ten times. The chain combines TRBV10-3 with TRBJ2-7; 7 bases fit TRBD2. V shed 10 bases and J 6 bases; nucleotides not matched to a gene: 9. The CDR3 loop spans 12 amino acids. Germline V lookup: CDR1 ENHRY, CDR2 SYGVKD. The CDR3 is CATGGGPGEQYF. Here the CDR3 DNA reads TGTGCCACCGGGGGAGGGCCGGGCGAGCAGTACTTC.

This chain connects TRBV20-1 to TRBJ2-1; weak D call: TRBD2 (5 bases). This CDR3 is built from 14 residues. Trimming stripped 5 bases from V and 0 bases from J, with 11 bases between. Germline CDR1 reads DFQATT; CDR2 reads SNEGSKA (reference sequence). Written as DNA, the CDR3 is TGCAGTGCTCATAGCGAGAGCTCCTACAATGAGCAGTTCTTC. Translated: CSAHSESSYNEQFF.

This clonotype was seen ten or more times. The chain has TRBV7-6 and TRBJ2-7; a weak D match, TRBD2 (5 bases). The germline V gene has CDR1 SGHVS and CDR2 FNYEAQ. The CDR3 totals 14 residues. V was clipped by 0 bases and J by 3 bases, with 9 bases between them. CDR3 nucleotides: TGTGCCAGCAGCTTAGCGGGAGTTAGCTACGAGCAGTACTTC. Encoded protein: CASSLAGVSYEQYF.

This clonotype was counted many times. The chain uses TRBV2 and TRBJ1-1; 8 bases align to TRBD1. The length of the CDR3 is 13 residues. V shed 8 bases, J shed 4 bases, and the junction held 6 bases outside the gene matches. In germline, CDR1 is SNHLY, CDR2 FYNNEI. This CDR3 is CASHTTGGTEAFF. DNA of the CDR3: TGTGCCAGCCACACAACAGGGGGCACTGAAGCTTTCTTT.

The chain employs TRBV30 and TRBJ1-4; possible D gene TRBD1, 6 bases. CDR3 length: 16 amino acids. The germline CDR1 and CDR2 sequences are GTSNPN and SVGIG (reference sequence). V was cut by 2 bases and J by 3 bases, with 16 bases left in between. This CDR3 reads CAWSTGQRLSNEKLFF. CDR3 sequence (DNA): TGTGCCTGGAGTACCGGACAGCGTCTTTCTAATGAAAAACTGTTTTTT.

This clonotype was recorded a few times. The chain links TRBV7-2 to TRBJ2-6; D not certain. CDR3 length equals 14 residues. Per the germline V gene, CDR1 is SGHTA and CDR2 is FQGNSA. V lost 6 bases and J lost 1, with 7 bases in between. CDR3 sequence: CASRQSSGANVLTF. CDR3 in DNA: TGTGCCAGCAGACAGTCGTCTGGGGCCAACGTCCTGACTTTC.

The genes are TRBV19 and TRBJ2-3; D is ambiguous. The V and J ends lost 9 bases and 1 base respectively, with 14 bases between them. Germline V lookup: CDR1 LNHDA, CDR2 SQIVND (reference sequence). This CDR3 is 14 amino acids long. CDR3 in DNA: TGTGCCAGCGTTATTGACCAGGGCACAGATACGCAGTATTTT. This encodes CASVIDQGTDTQYF.

V is TRBV7-9 and J is TRBJ1-1; D might be TRBD1 (5 bases). This CDR3 is 14 amino acids long. Germline assignment: CDR1 SEHNR and CDR2 FQNEAQ (reference sequence). Trimming cost V 8 bases and J 1 base, with 14 bases left between them. The CDR3 DNA is TGTGCCAGCTCCGTCGGGACGGGGAACACTGAAGCTTTCTTT. Residues: CASSVGTGNTEAFF.

On this clonotype: A much larger clonotype is one base distant, so this may be a read error. This chain links TRBV6-4 with TRBJ1-1; a possible D gene is TRBD1 (5 bases). Germline CDR1 reads MRHNA; CDR2 reads SNTAGT. The CDR3 totals 13 residues. CDR3 nucleotide sequence: TGTCCCAGCATGTGGGGGTGGGACACTGAAGCTTTCTTT. Translation gives CPSMWGWDTEAFF.

This clonotype was counted ten times or more. The chain is built from TRBV2 and TRBJ1-1; TRBD1 aligns across 8 bases. CDR1 SNHLY and CDR2 FYNNEI come from the germline V gene. This CDR3 is 13 amino acids long. Trimming at V came to 7 bases and at J to 11 bases, leaving 12 bases not matched to a gene. CDR3 region: CASTPRQGTLAFF. In DNA form, the CDR3 reads TGTGCCAGCACCCCGAGACAGGGGACCTTGGCTTTCTTT.

In this sample, this clonotype turned up many times. The chain combines TRBV11-2 with TRBJ2-7; TRBD1 matches 11 bases. Trimming at V came to 5 bases and at J to 2 bases, leaving 8 bases not matched to a gene. The CDR3 runs to 16 residues. Germline CDR1 is SGHAT and CDR2 is FQNNGV. The CDR3, as DNA: TGTGCCAGCAGCCCTAGCGGGACAGGGGGAACCTACGAGCAGTACTTC. Translation gives CASSPSGTGGTYEQYF.

At least ten counts were recorded for this clonotype. The V gene is TRBV7-6, the J gene TRBJ2-1; 7 nucleotides agree with TRBD2. J gave up 2 bases and V 5 bases, and 3 bases lay outside the gene matches. This CDR3 has 14 residues. The germline V gene has CDR1 SGHVS and CDR2 FNYEAQ. CDR3 nucleotide sequence: TGTGCCAGCAGCGCGAGCGGGACCTACAATGAGCAGTTCTTC. Residues: CASSASGTYNEQFF.

The V and J genes are TRBV4-1 and TRBJ2-7, with D possibly being TRBD1 or TRBD2 (5 bases each). The germline V gene encodes CDR1 MGHRA and CDR2 YSYEKL. CDR3 length: 14 residues. V shed 4 bases and J shed 6 bases, with 16 bases lying between them. The CDR3 region has the DNA TGCGCCAGCAGCCGTCCCGGGACCCTTGGCGAGCAGTACTTC. Encoded protein: CASSRPGTLGEQYF.

The V call is TRBV27, the J call TRBJ1-2, with a possible D match to TRBD1 (6 bases). V gave up 7 bases and J gave up 0 bases, with 21 bases separating them. The CDR3 runs 17 residues. CDR1 is MNHEY and CDR2 is SMNVEV in the germline V gene (reference sequence). CDR3 DNA sequence: TGTGCCAGCAAATCACGGGGGGGCGTCTCCTCTAACTATGGCTACACCTTC. Amino acids: CASKSRGGVSSNYGYTF.

This clonotype occurred a few times. The V and J genes are TRBV29-1 and TRBJ2-5; D is perhaps TRBD2 (6 bases). Trimming left V 0 bases short and J 3 bases short, with 8 bases between. Germline loops: CDR1 SQVTM, CDR2 ANQGSEA. The CDR3 is 13 amino acids. CDR3 region: CSVEEGGKETQYF. The CDR3 nucleotides read TGCAGCGTTGAAGAGGGGGGAAAAGAGACCCAGTACTTC.

This clonotype turned up a few times. Its ends do not fully match the called genes, so a read error is possible. J is TRBJ2-2 and V is TRBV6-5; TRBD2 matches at 13 bases. The CDR3 consists of 16 residues. In germline, CDR1 is MNHEY, CDR2 SVGAGI. The CDR3 coding sequence is TGTGCCAGCAGTTACTCGGGACTAGCGGGACCCGGGGAGCTGCTTTTT. It codes for CASSYSGLAGPGELLF.

Worth noting for this clonotype: A much more abundant neighbour one base away suggests this may be a read error. The chain recombines TRBV12-3 or TRBV12-4 with TRBJ2-1; 9 bases are a match to TRBD1. This CDR3 has 16 amino acids. This chain's CDR3 is CASSFKIGTGSNEQLF. Written as DNA, the CDR3 is TGTGCCAGCAGCTTTAAGATCGGGACAGGGAGCAATGAGCAGCTCTTC.

This clonotype was seen ten or more times. The CDR3 protein is CASTVRGHSYEQYF. In DNA, the CDR3 is TGTGCCAGCACCGTTCGGGGCCATTCCTACGAGCAGTACTTC. The V and J genes are TRBV7-2 and TRBJ2-7; D could derive from TRBD1 or TRBD2 (5 bases each). Germline V gene sequence: CDR1 SGHTA, CDR2 FQGNSA. Trimming stripped 7 bases from V and 1 base from J, with 14 bases between. There are 14 residues in the CDR3.

This clonotype was counted ten times or more. The gene calls are TRBV27 and TRBJ1-6; maybe TRBD1 (5 bases). This CDR3 is 14 amino acids long. Trimming pared 8 bases from V and 7 bases from J, leaving 15 bases between. Per germline, CDR1 MNHEY and CDR2 SMNVEV (reference sequence). The CDR3 bases are TGTGCCAGCTCCCGCCATGGGGGGAATTCACCCCTCCACTTT. It translates to CASSRHGGNSPLHF.

V usage is TRBV10-3 and J usage is TRBJ2-2; 9 bases align to TRBD1. After removal of 9 bases from V and 8 bases from J, the junction contained 13 bases not matched to a gene. Germline CDR1 ENHRY, CDR2 SYGVKD. CDR3 length: 15 residues. This CDR3 is CAIRSDRGDSGELFF. For the CDR3, the DNA is TGTGCCATTCGCTCCGACAGGGGGGATTCGGGGGAGCTGTTTTTT.

This clonotype was observed a single time. J is TRBJ2-1 and V is TRBV2; 9 bases match TRBD2. The ends lost 4 bases at V and 5 bases at J; junction bases unmatched: 9. Germline V lookup: CDR1 SNHLY, CDR2 FYNNEI. The CDR3 runs to 16 residues. Here the CDR3 reads CASSAETSGSDNEQFF. As DNA, the CDR3 is TGTGCCAGCAGTGCGGAGACTAGCGGATCAGACAATGAGCAGTTCTTC.

This clonotype was observed many times. The chain recombines TRBV10-1 with TRBJ2-7; TRBD2 aligns across 12 bases. The germline V gene encodes CDR1 WNHNN and CDR2 SYGVQD (reference sequence). This CDR3 is built from 16 residues. J lost 6 bases, V lost 4 bases, and 10 bases had no gene match. CDR3 DNA: TGCGCCAGCAGTGGACCGCTTCTAGCGGGAGGGGCCGAGCAGTACTTC. Translation gives CASSGPLLAGGAEQYF.

This chain connects TRBV24-1 to TRBJ2-6, with unresolved D. Per germline, CDR1 KGHDR and CDR2 SFDVKD. Trimming took 4 bases from V and 3 from J, leaving 15 bases between them. This CDR3 comprises 17 residues. The DNA of the CDR3 is TGTGCCACCAGTGAAAGTCGGGCCGATGGTGGGGCCAACGTCCTGACTTTC. As protein: CATSESRADGGANVLTF.

This clonotype was seen many times. The gene calls are TRBV7-2 and TRBJ2-7; 10 bases line up with TRBD2. Germline trimming cut 3 bases from V and 5 bases from J; bases unmatched to any gene: 7. Germline V gene sequence: CDR1 SGHTA, CDR2 FQGNSA. The CDR3 runs 15 residues. CDR3 sequence (DNA): TGTGCCAGCAGCTTCCCAGCTAGCGGGAGCCACGAGCAGTACTTC. Its protein product is CASSFPASGSHEQYF.

This clonotype occurred many times. The rearrangement links TRBV5-1 to TRBJ1-1; a weak D match, TRBD1 (6 bases). The CDR3 spans 12 residues. The germline gives CDR1 SGHRS, CDR2 YFSETQ. Between the trimmed V and J ends, which lost 5 bases and 12 bases, there was a span of 17 bases. CDR3 loop: CASRTDGGLTFF. The CDR3 DNA reads as TGCGCCAGCAGGACCGACGGGGGCCTCACTTTCTTT.

This clonotype was picked up many times. This chain uses TRBV18 with TRBJ2-7, with a tentative D call TRBD1 (5 bases). Trimming shortened V by 3 bases and J by 6 bases, and 12 bases separated the two germline ends. Germline assignment: CDR1 KGHSH and CDR2 LQKENI. The CDR3 consists of 13 residues. CDR3 nucleotide sequence: TGTGCCAGCTCACCGGCCCAGGGCGGCGAGCAGTACTTC. Translated, it gives CASSPAQGGEQYF. The entire variable domain, with the rest obtained from reference TRBV18 and TRBJ2-7, is as follows: NAGVMQNPRHLVRRRGQEARLRCSPMKGHSHVYWYRQLPEEGLKFMVYLQKENIIDESGMPKERFSAEFPKEGPSILRIQQVVRGDSAAYFCASSPAQGGEQYFGPGTRLTVT.